The T cell receptor (beta chain) described here comes from a study of blood T cells in healthy people across ages. Only a few counts were recorded for this clonotype. Its antigen remains unidentified. A J-beta primer mix and a sample-barcoded 5' primer were used in a second PCR of about 6 to 12 cycles. TCRdb passed the 5' RACE reads through MiXCR, listing each CDR3 protein once. The sample has about 1.1 million distinct CDR3 sequences, approximately 38% seen once; the top ten hold over 10%. Study-wide points: TCR beta diversity was tightly associated with the proportion of naive T cells. It was not possible, with unsorted PBMCs, to conclusively compare naive and antigen-experienced cells.

J was trimmed by 0 bases and V by 4 bases; bases with no gene match: 9. The V gene's germline CDR1 is KGHSH and CDR2 LQKENI. The CDR3 is made up of 18 amino acids. The receptor was derived from a man aged 18 to 30 in good health. The V call is TRBV18, the J call TRBJ2-6; 7 positions match TRBD1. Specimen: blood. The CDR3 is CASSLYRQGPSGANVLTF. The CDR3 nucleotides read TGTGCCAGCTCACTTTATCGACAGGGCCCCTCTGGGGCCAACGTCCTGACTTTC.